Shown below are 8 T cell receptor beta chains from a single sample sequenced in a study of spatial heterogeneity in lung cancer. The antigens of these receptors remain unknown. MiXCR, run by TCRdb on the 5' RACE reads, gives a single entry per CDR3 protein. The sample records around 9,700 distinct CDR3 sequences, around 8% being singletons. The sample's time point: sample taken at primary tumor resection. Whole-study results and caveats: In tumors, expanded intratumoral alpha and beta TCR counts tracked mutation counts.

The sequences come from lung tumor tissue, collected at surgery. The receptors were sampled from a female donor with early-stage non-small cell lung cancer.

Points on this clonotype: Because this beta chain is a stray read in a library intended to capture alpha chains, its abundance should not be given much weight. The chain recombines TRBV2 with TRBJ1-6; possible D gene TRBD1, 5 bases. Germline V gene sequence: CDR1 SNHLY, CDR2 FYNNEI. With 7 bases removed from V and 1 base from J, the gap between germline ends came to 11 bases. CDR3 length: 15 residues. The CDR3 sequence: CASTVGESYNSPLHF. CDR3 bases: TGTGCCAGCACTGTAGGGGAGTCCTATAATTCACCCCTCCACTTT. Based on the CDR3 plus reference TRBV2 and TRBJ1-6, the full variable domain is EPEVTQTPSHQVTQMGQEVILRCVPISNHLYFYWYRQILGQKVEFLVSFYNNEISEKSEIFDDQFSVERPDGSNFTLKIRSTKLEDSAMYFCASTVGESYNSPLHFGNGTRLTVT.

This clonotype has at least ten counts. For a library built for alpha chains, this beta chain is a stray read; little rests on its size. V is TRBV20-1 and J is TRBJ2-3; TRBD2 aligns across 9 bases. Germline-derived CDR1 and CDR2 are DFQATT and SNEGSKA (reference sequence). The CDR3 runs to 17 residues. The CDR3 sequence is CSPKGLAGSEVGDTQYF. The CDR3 DNA follows: TGCAGCCCTAAGGGGCTAGCGGGGTCGGAGGTAGGAGATACGCAGTATTTT.

This clonotype was picked up many times. This beta chain turned up in a library designed for alpha chains; as an off-target read, its abundance says little. The genes are TRBV2 and TRBJ1-1; D gene ambiguous. The germline gives CDR1 SNHLY, CDR2 FYNNEI. The germline V and J ends were trimmed by 6 bases and 4 bases, with 18 bases remaining between them. The CDR3 is made up of 15 amino acids. The CDR3 DNA follows: TGTGCCAGCAGGATTTCGATACTAGACACCACTGAAGCTTTCTTT. It codes for CASRISILDTTEAFF.

This clonotype was detected many times. This beta chain slipped into a library made for alpha chains as a stray read, so its size is not meaningful. The chain is built from TRBV11-1 and TRBJ2-7; possibly TRBD1 for D (5 bases). The germline CDR1 and CDR2 sequences are SGHAT and FQDESV (reference sequence). The length of the CDR3 is 14 residues. Between the trimmed V and J ends, which lost 4 bases and 3 bases, there was a span of 13 bases. This chain's CDR3 is CASSYSGQGYEQYF. The CDR3 nucleotides read TGTGCCAGCAGCTATTCAGGGCAGGGCTACGAGCAGTACTTC.

This clonotype was counted at least ten times. Within a library made for alpha chains, this beta chain is off target, and its count is uninformative. The rearrangement uses TRBV9 and TRBJ2-5, with D maybe TRBD1 (6 bases). Trimming took 0 bases from V and 4 from J, leaving 13 bases between them. The CDR3 length is 15 residues. Germline CDR1 and CDR2: SGDLS and YYNGEE. The CDR3 loop reads CASSVDGGGAETQYF. In DNA form, the CDR3 reads TGTGCCAGCAGCGTAGATGGGGGCGGAGCAGAGACCCAGTACTTC.

This clonotype was counted many times. This beta chain represents an off-target read in a library built for alpha chains; its size is of limited meaning. The chain joins TRBV28 to TRBJ1-2; 10 bases line up with TRBD1. Per the germline V gene, CDR1 is MDHEN and CDR2 is SYDVKM. V was clipped by 3 bases and J by 6 bases; unmatched bases: 10. This CDR3 is 16 amino acids long. The CDR3 here is CASSFSLVGQGNGYTF. CDR3 DNA: TGTGCCAGCAGTTTTAGTCTTGTGGGACAGGGGAATGGCTACACCTTC.

This clonotype was recorded at least ten times. Being off target in a library aimed at alpha chains, this beta chain has a size of little meaning. This chain links TRBV5-1 with TRBJ1-6, with unresolved D. This CDR3 has 16 residues. Germline CDR1 SGHRS, CDR2 YFSETQ. Trimming removed 0 bases from V and 0 bases from J, with 7 bases in between. DNA of the CDR3: TGCGCCAGCAGCTTGGATGTCGGCTCCTATAATTCACCCCTCCACTTT. Amino acid sequence: CASSLDVGSYNSPLHF.

In this sample, this clonotype turned up many times. In a library made to pick up alpha chains, this beta chain is a stray read with a size that means little. V gene TRBV12-3 or TRBV12-4 combines with J gene TRBJ2-1; TRBD2 agrees at 10 bases. The CDR3 loop spans 14 amino acids. J was trimmed by 3 bases and V by 8 bases; bases with no gene match: 4. CDR3: CASQKRGGYNEQFF. CDR3 DNA: TGTGCCAGCCAAAAGCGGGGGGGCTACAATGAGCAGTTCTTC.